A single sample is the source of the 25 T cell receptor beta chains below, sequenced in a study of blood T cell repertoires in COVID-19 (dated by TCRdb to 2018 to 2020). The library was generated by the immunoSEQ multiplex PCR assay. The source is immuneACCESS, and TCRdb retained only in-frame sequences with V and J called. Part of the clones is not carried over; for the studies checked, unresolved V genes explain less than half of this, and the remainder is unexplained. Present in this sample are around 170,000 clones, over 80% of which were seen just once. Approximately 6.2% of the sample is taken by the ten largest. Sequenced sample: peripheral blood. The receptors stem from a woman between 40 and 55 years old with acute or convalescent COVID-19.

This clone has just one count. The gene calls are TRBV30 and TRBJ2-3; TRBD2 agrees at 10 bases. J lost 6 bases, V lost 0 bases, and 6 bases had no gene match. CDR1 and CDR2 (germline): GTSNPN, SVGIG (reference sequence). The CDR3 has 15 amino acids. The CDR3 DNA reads TGTGCCTGGAGTGTCGGAGCGGGAGGGGCCGATACGCAGTATTTT. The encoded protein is CAWSVGAGGADTQYF.

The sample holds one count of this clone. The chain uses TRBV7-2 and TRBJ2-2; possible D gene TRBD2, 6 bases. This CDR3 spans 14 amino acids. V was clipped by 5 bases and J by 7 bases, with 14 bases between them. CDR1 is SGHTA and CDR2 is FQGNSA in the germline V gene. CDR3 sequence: CASSMTSMGGELFF. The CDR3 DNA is TGTGCCAGCAGCATGACTAGTATGGGCGGGGAGCTGTTTTTT.

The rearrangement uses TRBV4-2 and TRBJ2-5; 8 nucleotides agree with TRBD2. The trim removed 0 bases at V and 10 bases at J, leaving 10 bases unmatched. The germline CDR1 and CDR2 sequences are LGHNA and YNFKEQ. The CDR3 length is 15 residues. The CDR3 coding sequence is TGTGCCAGCAGCCAAGATCTCGCGGGAGGCTCAGGCCAGTACTTC. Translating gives CASSQDLAGGSGQYF.

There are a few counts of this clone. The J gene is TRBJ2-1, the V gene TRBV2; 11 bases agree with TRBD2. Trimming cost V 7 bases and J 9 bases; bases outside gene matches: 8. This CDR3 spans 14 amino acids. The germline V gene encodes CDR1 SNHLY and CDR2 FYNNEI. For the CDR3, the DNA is TGTGCCAGCACCGAGACTAGCGGGATAACTGAGCAGTTCTTC. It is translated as CASTETSGITEQFF.

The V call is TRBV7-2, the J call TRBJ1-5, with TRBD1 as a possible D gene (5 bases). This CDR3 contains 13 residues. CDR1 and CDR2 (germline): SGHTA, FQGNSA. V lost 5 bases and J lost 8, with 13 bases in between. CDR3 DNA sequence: TGTGCCAGCAGCCGACGGGGGGGGGAGCCCCAGCATTTT. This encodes CASSRRGGEPQHF.

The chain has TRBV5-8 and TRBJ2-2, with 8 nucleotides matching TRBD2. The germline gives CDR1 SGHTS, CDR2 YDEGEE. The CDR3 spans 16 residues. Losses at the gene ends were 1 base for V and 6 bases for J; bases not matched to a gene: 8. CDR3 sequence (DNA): TGTGCCAGCAGCTTGTTGGTCGGGAGGGCCCCCGGGGAGCTGTTTTTT. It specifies CASSLLVGRAPGELFF.

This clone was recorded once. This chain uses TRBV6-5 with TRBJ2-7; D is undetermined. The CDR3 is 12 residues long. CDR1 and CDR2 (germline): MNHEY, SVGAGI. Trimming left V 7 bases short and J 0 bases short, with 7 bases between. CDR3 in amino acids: CASIGDSYEQYF. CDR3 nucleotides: TGTGCCAGCATTGGAGACTCCTACGAGCAGTACTTC.

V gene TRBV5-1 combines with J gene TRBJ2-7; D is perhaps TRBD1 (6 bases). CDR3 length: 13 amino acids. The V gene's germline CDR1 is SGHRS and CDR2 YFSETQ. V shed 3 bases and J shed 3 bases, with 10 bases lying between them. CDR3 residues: CASSSPDSYEQYF. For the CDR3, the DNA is TGCGCCAGCAGCTCTCCGGACAGCTACGAGCAGTACTTC.

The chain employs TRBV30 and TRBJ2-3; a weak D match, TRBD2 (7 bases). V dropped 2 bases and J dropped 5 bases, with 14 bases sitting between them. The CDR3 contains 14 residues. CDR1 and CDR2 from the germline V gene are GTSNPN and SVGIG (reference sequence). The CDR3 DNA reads TGTGCCTGGAGTTCGGGGGCGGGGGTAGATACGCAGTATTTT. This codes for CAWSSGAGVDTQYF.

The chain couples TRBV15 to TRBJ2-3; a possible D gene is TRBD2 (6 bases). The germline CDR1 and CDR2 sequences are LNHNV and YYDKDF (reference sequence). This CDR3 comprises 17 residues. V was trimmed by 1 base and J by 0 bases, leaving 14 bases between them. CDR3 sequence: CATSRAAGRISTDTQYF. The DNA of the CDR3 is TGTGCCACCAGCAGAGCGGCGGGACGGATTAGCACAGATACGCAGTATTTT.

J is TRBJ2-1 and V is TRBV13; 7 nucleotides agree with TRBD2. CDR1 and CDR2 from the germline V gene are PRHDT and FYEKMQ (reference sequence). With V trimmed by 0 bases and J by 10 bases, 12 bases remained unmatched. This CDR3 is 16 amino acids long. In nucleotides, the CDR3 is TGTGCCAGCAGCTTAGGCCGGCTAGCGGTAAATGGGGAGCAGTTCTTC. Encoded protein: CASSLGRLAVNGEQFF.

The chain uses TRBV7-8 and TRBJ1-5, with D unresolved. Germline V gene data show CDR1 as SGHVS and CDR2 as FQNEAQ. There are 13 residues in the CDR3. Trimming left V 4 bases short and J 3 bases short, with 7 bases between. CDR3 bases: TGTGCCAGCAGCTCGGTCCACAATCAGCCCCAGCATTTT. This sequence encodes CASSSVHNQPQHF.

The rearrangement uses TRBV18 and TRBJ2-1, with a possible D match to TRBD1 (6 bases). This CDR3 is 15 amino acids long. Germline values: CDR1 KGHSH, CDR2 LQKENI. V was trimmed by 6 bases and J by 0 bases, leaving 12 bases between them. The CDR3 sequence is CASSRTGSSYNEQFF. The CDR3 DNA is TGTGCCAGCTCCCGAACAGGGAGCTCCTACAATGAGCAGTTCTTC.

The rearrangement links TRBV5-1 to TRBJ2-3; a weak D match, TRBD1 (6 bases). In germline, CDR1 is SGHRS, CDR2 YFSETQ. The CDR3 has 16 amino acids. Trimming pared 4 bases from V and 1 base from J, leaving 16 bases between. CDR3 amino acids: CASSISTGFGTDTQYF. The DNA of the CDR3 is TGCGCCAGCAGCATCTCTACAGGGTTTGGCACAGATACGCAGTATTTT.

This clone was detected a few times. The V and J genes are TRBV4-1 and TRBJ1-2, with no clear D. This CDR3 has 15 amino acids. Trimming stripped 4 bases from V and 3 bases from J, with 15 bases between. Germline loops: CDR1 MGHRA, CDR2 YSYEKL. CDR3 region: CASSPQNSPDYGYTF. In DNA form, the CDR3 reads TGCGCCAGCAGCCCACAGAATTCCCCCGACTATGGCTACACCTTC.

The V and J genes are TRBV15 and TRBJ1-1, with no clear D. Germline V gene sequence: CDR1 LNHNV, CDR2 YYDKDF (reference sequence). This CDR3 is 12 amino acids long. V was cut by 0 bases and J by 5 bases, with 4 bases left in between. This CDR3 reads CATSRDNTEAFF. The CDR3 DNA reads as TGTGCCACCAGCAGAGACAATACTGAAGCTTTCTTT.

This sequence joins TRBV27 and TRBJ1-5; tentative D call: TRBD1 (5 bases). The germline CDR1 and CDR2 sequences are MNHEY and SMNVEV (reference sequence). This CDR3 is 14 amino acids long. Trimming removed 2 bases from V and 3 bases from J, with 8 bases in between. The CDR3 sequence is CASSLTGPNQPQHF. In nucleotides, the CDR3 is TGTGCCAGCAGTTTAACAGGACCCAATCAGCCCCAGCATTTT.

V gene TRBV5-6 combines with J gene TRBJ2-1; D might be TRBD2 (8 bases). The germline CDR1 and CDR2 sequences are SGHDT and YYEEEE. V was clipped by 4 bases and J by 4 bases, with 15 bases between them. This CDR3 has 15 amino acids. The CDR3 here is CASSPGGTAYNEQFF. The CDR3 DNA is TGTGCCAGCAGCCCGGGGGGGACAGCATACAATGAGCAGTTCTTC.

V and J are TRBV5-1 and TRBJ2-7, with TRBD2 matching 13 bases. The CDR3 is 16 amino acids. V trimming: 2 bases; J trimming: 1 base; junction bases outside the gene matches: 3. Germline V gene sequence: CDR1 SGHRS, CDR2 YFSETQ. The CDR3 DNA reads TGCGCCAGCAGCTTCCGGACTAGCGGGAGATCCTACGAGCAGTACTTC. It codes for CASSFRTSGRSYEQYF.

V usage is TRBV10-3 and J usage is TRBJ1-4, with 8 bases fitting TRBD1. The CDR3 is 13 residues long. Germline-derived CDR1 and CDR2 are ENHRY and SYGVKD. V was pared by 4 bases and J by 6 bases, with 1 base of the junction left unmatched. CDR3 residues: CAISGGQDEKLFF. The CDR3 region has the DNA TGTGCCATCAGTGGGGGACAGGATGAAAAACTGTTTTTT.

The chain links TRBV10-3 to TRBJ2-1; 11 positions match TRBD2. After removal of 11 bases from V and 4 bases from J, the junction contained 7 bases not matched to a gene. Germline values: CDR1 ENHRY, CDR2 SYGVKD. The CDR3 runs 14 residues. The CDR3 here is CAATTSGAYNEQFF. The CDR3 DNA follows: TGTGCCGCCACGACTAGCGGGGCTTACAATGAGCAGTTCTTC.

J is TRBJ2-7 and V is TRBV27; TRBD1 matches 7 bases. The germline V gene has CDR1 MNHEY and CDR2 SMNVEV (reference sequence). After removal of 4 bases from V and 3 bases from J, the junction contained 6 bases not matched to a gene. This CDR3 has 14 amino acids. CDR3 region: CASSSDRVGYEQYF. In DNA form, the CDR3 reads TGTGCCAGCAGTTCCGACAGGGTAGGCTACGAGCAGTACTTC.

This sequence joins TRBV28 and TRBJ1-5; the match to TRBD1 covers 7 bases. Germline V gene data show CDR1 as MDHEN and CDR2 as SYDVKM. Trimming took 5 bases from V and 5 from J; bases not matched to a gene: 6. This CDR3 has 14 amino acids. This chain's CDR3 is CASSRRDSHQPQHF. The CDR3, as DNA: TGTGCCAGCAGTCGGAGGGACAGCCATCAGCCCCAGCATTTT.

CDR3 sequence: CASSFSGESGSTYNEQFF. The DNA for the CDR3 is TGTGCCAGCAGCTTTAGCGGTGAATCAGGTTCTACCTACAATGAGCAGTTCTTC. The rearrangement joins TRBV11-3 to TRBJ2-1; weak D call: TRBD2 (6 bases). V gave up 3 bases and J gave up 2 bases, with 20 bases separating them. This CDR3 has 18 residues. Germline loops: CDR1 SGHNT, CDR2 YENEEA.

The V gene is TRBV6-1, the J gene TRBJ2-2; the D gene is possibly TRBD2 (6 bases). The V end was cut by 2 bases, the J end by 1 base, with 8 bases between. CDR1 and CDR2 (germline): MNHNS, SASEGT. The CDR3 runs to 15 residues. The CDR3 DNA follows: TGTGCCAGCAGTGAACAGGGAGGGAACACCGGGGAGCTGTTTTTT. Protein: CASSEQGGNTGELFF.